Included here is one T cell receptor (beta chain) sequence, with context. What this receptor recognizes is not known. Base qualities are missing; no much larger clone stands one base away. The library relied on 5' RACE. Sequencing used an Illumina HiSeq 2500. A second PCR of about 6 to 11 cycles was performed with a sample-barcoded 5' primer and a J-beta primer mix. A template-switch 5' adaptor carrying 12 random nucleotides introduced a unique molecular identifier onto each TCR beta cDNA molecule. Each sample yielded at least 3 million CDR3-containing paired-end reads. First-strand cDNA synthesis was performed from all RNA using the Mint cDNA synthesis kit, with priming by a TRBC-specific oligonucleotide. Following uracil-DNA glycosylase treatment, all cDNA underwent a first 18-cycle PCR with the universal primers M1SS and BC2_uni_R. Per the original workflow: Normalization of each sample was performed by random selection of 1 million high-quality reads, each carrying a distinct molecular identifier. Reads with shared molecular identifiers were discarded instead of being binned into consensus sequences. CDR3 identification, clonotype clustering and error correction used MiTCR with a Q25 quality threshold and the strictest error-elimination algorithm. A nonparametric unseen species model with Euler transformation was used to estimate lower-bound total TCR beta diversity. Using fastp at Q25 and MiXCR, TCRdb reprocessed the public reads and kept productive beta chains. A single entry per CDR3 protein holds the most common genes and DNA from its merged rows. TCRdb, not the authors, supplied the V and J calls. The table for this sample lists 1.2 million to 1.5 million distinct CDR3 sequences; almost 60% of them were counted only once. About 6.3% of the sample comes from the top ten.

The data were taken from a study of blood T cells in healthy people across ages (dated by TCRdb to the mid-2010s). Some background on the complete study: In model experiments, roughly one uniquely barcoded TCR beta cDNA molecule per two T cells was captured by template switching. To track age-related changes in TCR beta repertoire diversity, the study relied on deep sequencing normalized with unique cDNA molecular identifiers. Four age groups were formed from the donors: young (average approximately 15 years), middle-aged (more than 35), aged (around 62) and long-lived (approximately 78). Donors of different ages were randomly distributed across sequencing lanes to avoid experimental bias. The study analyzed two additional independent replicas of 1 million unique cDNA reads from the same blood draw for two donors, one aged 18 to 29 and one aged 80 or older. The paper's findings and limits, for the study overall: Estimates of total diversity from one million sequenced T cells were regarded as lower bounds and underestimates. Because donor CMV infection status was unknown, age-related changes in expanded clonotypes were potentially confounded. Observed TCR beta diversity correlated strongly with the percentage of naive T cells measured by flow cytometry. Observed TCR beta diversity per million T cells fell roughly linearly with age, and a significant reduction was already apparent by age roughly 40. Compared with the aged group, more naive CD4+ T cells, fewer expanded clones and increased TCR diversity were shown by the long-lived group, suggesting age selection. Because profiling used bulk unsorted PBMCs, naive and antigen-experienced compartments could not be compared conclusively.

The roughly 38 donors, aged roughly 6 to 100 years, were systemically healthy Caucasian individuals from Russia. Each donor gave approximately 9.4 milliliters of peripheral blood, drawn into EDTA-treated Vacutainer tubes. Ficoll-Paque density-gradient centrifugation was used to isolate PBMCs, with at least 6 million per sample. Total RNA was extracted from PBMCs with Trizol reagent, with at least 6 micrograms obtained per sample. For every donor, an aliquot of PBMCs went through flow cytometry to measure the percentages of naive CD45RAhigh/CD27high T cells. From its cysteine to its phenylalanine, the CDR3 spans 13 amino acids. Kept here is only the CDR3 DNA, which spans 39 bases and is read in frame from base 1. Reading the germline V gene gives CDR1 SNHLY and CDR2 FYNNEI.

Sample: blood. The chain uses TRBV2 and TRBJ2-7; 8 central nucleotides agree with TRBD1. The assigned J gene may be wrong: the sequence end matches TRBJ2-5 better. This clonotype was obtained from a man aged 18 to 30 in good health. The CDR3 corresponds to CASTTGQGWTQYF. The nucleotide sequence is TGTGCCAGCACCACTGGACAGGGATGGACCCAGTACTTC.